What follows are 18 T cell receptor beta chains derived from one specimen sequenced in a study of OX40 agonist ivuxolimab in advanced cancers. Clones were read by immunoSEQ multiplex PCR, and TCRdb kept only the in-frame ones, dropping some. Here the sample spans about 83,000 clones, approximately 84% being singletons. Source: CD4+ or CD8+ T cells sorted from blood, taken in a trial of the OX40 agonist ivuxolimab. The receptor source for this set is an adult with an advanced solid tumor such as melanoma, head and neck, liver or kidney cancer.

The CDR3 reads CASAIGAQQYQETQYF. CDR3 bases: TGTGCTAGTGCCATTGGCGCTCAACAGTACCAAGAGACCCAGTACTTC. J is TRBJ2-5 and V is TRBV12-5; unclear D gene. Between the trimmed V and J ends, which lost 7 bases and 0 bases, there was a span of 18 bases. CDR3 length: 16 amino acids. Germline V gene sequence: CDR1 LGHNT, CDR2 FRNRAP.

A few counts support this clone. V is TRBV4-3 and J is TRBJ1-3, with a possible D match to TRBD1 (5 bases). V dropped 0 bases and J dropped 1 base, with 16 bases sitting between them. Germline CDR1 reads LGHNA; CDR2 reads YSLEER. The length of the CDR3 is 18 residues. CDR3 in DNA: TGCGCCAGCAGCCAAGATGCGGGGGGGATTTCTTCTGGAAACACCATATATTTT. Its translation: CASSQDAGGISSGNTIYF.

This CDR3 reads CASSIQTGAFGYTF. The CDR3 DNA sequence: TGTGCCAGTAGTATTCAGACGGGTGCATTTGGCTACACCTTC. The rearrangement links TRBV19 to TRBJ1-2; D remains ambiguous. V was trimmed by 3 bases and J by 7 bases, leaving 15 bases between them. CDR1 and CDR2 (germline): LNHDA, SQIVND (reference sequence). This CDR3 spans 14 amino acids.

This clone was seen once. CDR3 sequence reads: CASSPEGTGELFF. CDR3 DNA: TGTGCCAGCAGCCCGGAAGGAACCGGGGAGCTGTTTTTT. This chain connects TRBV7-9 to TRBJ2-2; no firm D call. Germline values: CDR1 SEHNR, CDR2 FQNEAQ (reference sequence). Deletions cut 5 bases from V and 5 bases from J, with 9 bases between. The CDR3 spans 13 residues.

V usage is TRBV10-2 and J usage is TRBJ2-7, with 12 bases lining up with TRBD2. Trimming cost V 5 bases and J 2 bases; bases outside gene matches: 1. There are 14 residues in the CDR3. Germline V gene lookup returns CDR1 WSHSY and CDR2 SAAADI. CDR3 nucleotide sequence: TGCGCCAGCAGTTGGACTAGCGGGACCTACGAGCAGTACTTC. It encodes CASSWTSGTYEQYF.

This clone came up once. J is TRBJ1-2 and V is TRBV30, with 9 bases identical to TRBD1. The germline V gene has CDR1 GTSNPN and CDR2 SVGIG (reference sequence). V lost 5 bases to trimming and J lost 8 bases; unmatched junction nucleotides: 6. CDR3 size: 12 residues. CDR3 coding DNA: TGTGCCTGGGCCCGGGACAGGGACGGCTACACCTTC. Translated: CAWARDRDGYTF.

The chain employs TRBV7-3 and TRBJ1-1; 8 bases align to TRBD1. J gave up 4 bases and V 1 base, and 2 bases lay outside the gene matches. CDR1 is SGHTA and CDR2 is FQGTGA in the germline V gene. This CDR3 has 14 residues. For the CDR3, the DNA is TGTGCCAGCAGCTTAAAGGGACAGGTCACTGAAGCTTTCTTT. Translation gives CASSLKGQVTEAFF. Variable domain in full (rest from reference TRBV7-3 and TRBJ1-1): GAGVSQTPSNKVTEKGKYVELRCDPISGHTALYWYRQSLGQGPEFLIYFQGTGAADDSGLPNDRFFAVRPEGSVSTLKIQRTERGDSAVYLCASSLKGQVTEAFFGQGTRLTVV.

The chain links TRBV11-2 to TRBJ2-1; D is uncertain. V was shortened by 0 bases and J by 2 bases, with 11 bases between the two germline ends. The CDR3 has 16 residues. The V gene's germline CDR1 is SGHAT and CDR2 FQNNGV. The CDR3: CASSLETVMPYNEQFF. CDR3 nucleotides: TGTGCCAGCAGCTTAGAGACGGTAATGCCCTACAATGAGCAGTTCTTC. Drawing the rest from reference TRBV11-2 and TRBJ2-1, the complete variable domain is EAGVAQSPRYKIIEKRQSVAFWCNPISGHATLYWYQQILGQGPKLLIQFQNNGVVDDSQLPKDRFSAERLKGVDSTLKIQPAKLEDSAVYLCASSLETVMPYNEQFFGPGTRLTVL.

The rearrangement links TRBV30 to TRBJ1-1; no reliable D call. In germline, CDR1 is GTSNPN, CDR2 SVGIG (reference sequence). The CDR3 contains 13 residues. Between the trimmed V and J ends, which lost 2 bases and 4 bases, there was a span of 11 bases. CDR3 coding DNA: TGTGCCTGGAGTCGCAATGCCGGCACTGAAGCTTTCTTT. This sequence encodes CAWSRNAGTEAFF.

The gene calls are TRBV5-2 and TRBJ1-2; the D call of TRBD1 is as the table states it, not checked on the DNA. TRBV5-2 is a listed pseudogene. The CDR3 is 18 residues long. This CDR3 is CASSHQFRRVPRGYGYTF. As DNA, the CDR3 is TGCGCCAGCAGCCACCAATTCAGGCGGGTCCCCAGGGGCTATGGCTACACCTTC.

This clone was observed a few times. V and J are TRBV11-3 and TRBJ2-3; D possibly matches TRBD1 or TRBD2 (5 bases each). The CDR3 extends over 16 amino acids. Trimming took off 7 bases at V and 0 bases at J, with 17 bases between the two ends. CDR1 is SGHNT and CDR2 is YENEEA in the germline V gene. CDR3 loop: CASTLRGRTSTDTQYF. As DNA, the CDR3 is TGTGCCAGCACCCTCCGGGGACGGACTAGCACAGATACGCAGTATTTT.

The V and J genes are TRBV11-3 and TRBJ1-1; D gene uncertain. CDR3 size: 15 residues. The V end was cut by 0 bases, the J end by 0 bases, with 8 bases between. In germline, CDR1 is SGHNT, CDR2 YENEEA. The CDR3 coding sequence is TGTGCCAGCAGCTTAGATGGTAGGGTGAACACTGAAGCTTTCTTT. It is translated as CASSLDGRVNTEAFF.

The chain links TRBV29-1 to TRBJ2-2; a possible D gene is TRBD1 (5 bases). The germline V gene has CDR1 SQVTM and CDR2 ANQGSEA. V lost 4 bases to trimming and J lost 4 bases, with 10 bases between them. This CDR3 region has 13 residues. The CDR3 sequence: CSVGSRGTGELFF. The CDR3 DNA follows: TGCAGCGTTGGTTCTAGGGGCACCGGGGAGCTGTTTTTT.

The rearrangement links TRBV7-9 to TRBJ1-2; 9 bases agree with TRBD1. J gave up 2 bases and V 4 bases, and 14 bases lay outside the gene matches. The CDR3 is 18 amino acids. Germline loops: CDR1 SEHNR, CDR2 FQNEAQ (reference sequence). The CDR3 DNA is TGTGCCAGCAGCTCCCGCCTCATCACAGGGGGCATGAACTATGGCTACACCTTC. Protein: CASSSRLITGGMNYGYTF.

The chain uses TRBV5-8 and TRBJ1-6, with a weak D call TRBD1 (5 bases). Looked up from germline, CDR1 is SGHTS and CDR2 is YDEGEE. The ends were cut back, 4 bases at V and 7 bases at J, with 18 bases in the middle. This CDR3 is 16 amino acids long. CDR3 residues: CASSVYSSWGNSPLHF. CDR3 coding DNA: TGTGCCAGCAGCGTCTACTCCAGCTGGGGCAATTCACCCCTCCACTTT.

As DNA, the CDR3 is TGTGCCAGTAGTTCCTGGACAGGGGTTGAATCCACTAATGAAAAACTGTTTTTT. Its protein is CASSSWTGVESTNEKLFF. V gene TRBV19 combines with J gene TRBJ1-4; 9 nucleotides match TRBD1. V lost 5 bases, J lost 2 bases, and 12 bases stayed unmatched. Per germline, CDR1 LNHDA and CDR2 SQIVND (reference sequence). CDR3 length equals 18 residues.

The chain links TRBV13 to TRBJ1-6, with 7 bases identical to TRBD1. The germline V gene encodes CDR1 PRHDT and CDR2 FYEKMQ (reference sequence). CDR3 size: 13 residues. Trimming took 3 bases from V and 7 from J; bases not matched to a gene: 0. CDR3 nucleotide sequence: TGTGCCAGCAGCTTGACAGGGAATTCACCCCTCCACTTT. Its translation: CASSLTGNSPLHF.

This clone was detected once. The chain recombines TRBV5-6 with TRBJ1-4, with 8 nucleotides matching TRBD1. This CDR3 is 14 amino acids long. V was clipped by 5 bases and J by 6 bases; unmatched bases: 6. In germline, CDR1 is SGHDT, CDR2 YYEEEE. The CDR3 region has the DNA TGTGCCAGCAGTGGACGGACAGGGTATGAAAAACTGTTTTTT. It yields the protein CASSGRTGYEKLFF.